This TCR beta chain was obtained from a study of cytomegalovirus exposure and HLA in healthy donors. Notes on the study in general: Within the approximately 130 validation repertoires, first-cohort TCR clusters tended to co-occur, according to a later analysis. In vitro experiments confirmed that a few CMV-associated chains were specific for CMV antigens. Reported results showed that the classifier diagnosed cytomegalovirus status with high specificity and sensitivity.

A remark on this clone: Its antigen is undetermined.

Sequencing was performed with immunoSEQ multiplex PCR; in TCRdb, only in-frame clones are kept and a portion is missing. This sample yields about 60,000 clones, of which 95% to 97% are seen a single time; around 1% belongs to the top ten. The material sequenced was PBMCs. The receptor's source is a woman aged 18-30 years in good health and CMV-seronegative.

CDR3 residues: CASSLETGGLETQYF. The CDR3 DNA sequence: TGCGCCAGCAGCTTGGAAACGGGGGGGCTCGAGACCCAGTACTTC. The chain combines TRBV5-1 with TRBJ2-5; 8 bases are shared with TRBD2. The V gene's germline CDR1 is SGHRS and CDR2 YFSETQ. The CDR3 is 15 residues long. V shed 0 bases, J shed 5 bases, and the junction held 6 bases outside the gene matches. Complete variable domain (other parts from reference TRBV5-1 and TRBJ2-5): KAGVTQTPRYLIKTRGQQVTLSCSPISGHRSVSWYQQTPGQGLQFLFEYFSETQRNKGNFPGRFSGRQFSNSRSEMNVSTLELGDSALYLCASSLETGGLETQYFGPGTRLLVL.